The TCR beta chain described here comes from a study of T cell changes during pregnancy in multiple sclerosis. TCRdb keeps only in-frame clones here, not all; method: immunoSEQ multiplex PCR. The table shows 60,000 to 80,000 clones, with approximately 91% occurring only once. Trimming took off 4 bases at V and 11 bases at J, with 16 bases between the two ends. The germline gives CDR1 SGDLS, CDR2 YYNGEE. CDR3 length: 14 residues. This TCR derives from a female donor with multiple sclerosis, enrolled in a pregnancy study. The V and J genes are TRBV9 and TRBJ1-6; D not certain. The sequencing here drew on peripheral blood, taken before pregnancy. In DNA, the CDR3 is TGTGCCAGCAGCTACCGGTACAGTGGAACACCCCTCCACTTT. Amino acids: CASSYRYSGTPLHF.